This TCR beta chain emerged from a study of blood T cell repertoires in COVID-19. For this clone: Distinct nucleotide sequences in the sample also encode this CDR3.

Participants, 18 to 89 years old, spanned under 30 US areas. Germline values: CDR1 MNHEY, CDR2 SVGAGI. J gave up 4 bases and V 4 bases, and 4 bases lay outside the gene matches. This CDR3 is 14 amino acids long. Profiled with immunoSEQ multiplex PCR; TCRdb holds only in-frame clones, not every one. The sample shows 350,000 to 400,000 clones, roughly 89% of them seen only once. V usage is TRBV6-5 and J usage is TRBJ2-7; 10 nucleotides agree with TRBD2. Material for sequencing was PBMCs or T cells enriched from blood (not recorded which). The TCR originated in a woman in her twenties or thirties who had recovered from COVID-19. The CDR3 nucleotides are TGTGCCAGCAGTTCCCCTAGCGGGAGTTACGAGCAGTACTTC. Translating it yields CASSSPSGSYEQYF.